Below are 5 T cell receptor beta chains sequenced from a single sample in a study of cytomegalovirus exposure and HLA in healthy donors. Primers included in the PCR were 60 Vbeta and 13 Jbeta primers. Only in-frame clones appear in the TCRdb table, and some are missing; sequencing was by immunoSEQ multiplex PCR. The sample has about 130,000 clones, more than 75% seen once. Sequencing was performed on PBMCs. These receptor sequences come from a woman between 50 and 59 years old in good health and CMV-seropositive.

On this clone itself: Germline is not matched at one junction end, which may reflect a read error. The gene calls are TRBV30 and TRBJ1-1; tentatively, D is TRBD1 (6 bases). Germline V gene lookup returns CDR1 GTSNPN and CDR2 SVGIG (reference sequence). This CDR3 is built from 13 residues. The CDR3 nucleotides are TGTGCCCGGAGTGGGACACCGAACACTGAAGCTTTCTTT. Its translation is CARSGTPNTEAFF.

The chain recombines TRBV19 with TRBJ1-5; the D is unclear. The germline V and J ends were trimmed by 3 bases and 0 bases, with 12 bases remaining between them. The germline gives CDR1 LNHDA, CDR2 SQIVND (reference sequence). This CDR3 region has 16 residues. CDR3 bases: TGTGCCAGTAGTATGGTGGCAGGCTCTAGCAATCAGCCCCAGCATTTT. Residues: CASSMVAGSSNQPQHF.

The chain combines TRBV20-1 with TRBJ2-5; D is unclear. This CDR3 has 10 residues. Germline CDR1 and CDR2: DFQATT and SNEGSKA (reference sequence). Between the trimmed V and J ends, which lost 6 bases and 2 bases, there was a span of 4 bases. The CDR3 DNA reads as TGCAGTGCCCGTCAAGAGACCCAGTACTTC. Amino acids: CSARQETQYF.

The genes are TRBV29-1 and TRBJ1-1; a weak D match, TRBD1 (5 bases). Per germline, CDR1 SQVTM and CDR2 ANQGSEA. The V end lost 7 bases, the J end lost 5 bases, and 14 bases lay between the germline ends. The CDR3 totals 12 residues. Here the CDR3 DNA reads TGCAGCGCCCGGGGGGAGGGAACTGAAGCTTTCTTT. Translated, it gives CSARGEGTEAFF.

With respect to this clone: The junction shows a germline mismatch at one end, possibly a read error. The chain joins TRBV7-7 to TRBJ2-2; 12 bases match TRBD2. Germline V gene lookup returns CDR1 SSHAT and CDR2 FNYEAQ (reference sequence). This CDR3 region has 17 residues. CDR3 loop: CASSPTSGRLSAGKLFF. The CDR3 DNA sequence: TGTGCTAGCAGCCCCACTAGCGGGAGGCTTAGCGCCGGGAAGCTGTTTTTT.